The 32 T cell receptor beta chains below all came from one sample that was sequenced in a study of shared clonotypes between healthy human individuals. Using immunoSEQ multiplex PCR, the repertoire was profiled, and TCRdb retains in-frame clones only, with some absent. The table lists about 2.1 million clones, approximately 94% of them singletons. CD45RO-negative CD8 cells positively selected for CCR7 made up the naive population, which excluded terminally differentiated effector memory CD45RA+ cells. Sequencing was carried out using naive CD8+ T cells from PBMCs. All receptors derive from a man younger than 35 in good health. Some clones in this sample may be carry-over from other donors' samples.

This chain uses TRBV18 with TRBJ2-1; D is possibly TRBD1 (5 bases). Germline lookup yields CDR1 KGHSH and CDR2 LQKENI. V lost 0 bases and J lost 6, with 15 bases in between. The CDR3 runs to 16 residues. The CDR3 loop is CASSPPTVGRTNEQFF. In DNA, the CDR3 is TGTGCCAGCTCACCACCTACCGTGGGGCGAACCAATGAGCAGTTCTTC.

Notes on this clone: The junction differs from germline at one of its ends, possibly a read error. In the same sample, other DNA sequences code for this CDR3. The rearrangement links TRBV13 to TRBJ2-1, with a tentative D call TRBD1 (5 bases). CDR1 and CDR2 from the germline V gene are PRHDT and FYEKMQ (reference sequence). CDR3 length: 14 amino acids. DNA of the CDR3: TGTGCCAGCAGCCTAGGAAGCAGGGAAAATGAGCAGTTCTTC. Its translation: CASSLGSRENEQFF.

V and J are TRBV14 and TRBJ2-5, with 11 bases matching TRBD2. The CDR3 length is 17 residues. CDR1 is SGHDN and CDR2 is FVKESK in the germline V gene. Germline trimming cut 1 base from V and 2 bases from J; bases unmatched to any gene: 6. The CDR3 DNA sequence: TGTGCCAGCAGCCAAGCTTGGACTAGCGGGCCTCAAGAGACCCAGTACTTC. Amino acids: CASSQAWTSGPQETQYF.

V gene TRBV5-1 combines with J gene TRBJ2-7, with D perhaps being TRBD1 or TRBD2 (5 bases each). This CDR3 is 17 amino acids long. Germline assignment: CDR1 SGHRS and CDR2 YFSETQ. V shed 4 bases and J shed 5 bases, with 25 bases lying between them. CDR3 nucleotides: TGCGCCAGCAGCCGGGGTAGGGCGGAAAGGGGTCTCCACGAGCAGTACTTC. Translation gives CASSRGRAERGLHEQYF.

The chain uses TRBV6-1 and TRBJ2-1; no reliable D call. V lost 3 bases to trimming and J lost 4 bases, with 7 bases between them. CDR3 length equals 13 residues. From germline, CDR1 is MNHNS and CDR2 SASEGT. DNA of the CDR3: TGTGCCAGCAGTGATGGTCAGTACAATGAGCAGTTCTTC. Its translation is CASSDGQYNEQFF.

The rearrangement links TRBV25-1 to TRBJ2-1; no reliable D call. Germline CDR1 reads MGHDK; CDR2 reads SYGVNS. This CDR3 has 13 residues. V was shortened by 5 bases and J by 5 bases, with 10 bases between the two germline ends. Written as DNA, the CDR3 is TGTGCCAGCAGTTTTCAGATGCACAATGAGCAGTTCTTC. It translates to CASSFQMHNEQFF. Using reference TRBV25-1 and TRBJ2-1 for the parts outside the CDR3, the full variable domain is EADIYQTPRYLVIGTGKKITLECSQTMGHDKMYWYQQDPGMELHLIHYSYGVNSTEKGDLSSESTVSRIRTEHFPLTLESARPSHTSQYLCASSFQMHNEQFFGPGTRLTVL.

The rearrangement uses TRBV29-1 and TRBJ2-6, with D possibly being TRBD2 (5 bases). The ends were cut back, 5 bases at V and 2 bases at J, with 10 bases in the middle. Per the germline V gene, CDR1 is SQVTM and CDR2 is ANQGSEA. The CDR3 runs to 14 residues. The CDR3 sequence is CSVKDSPGANVLTF. In nucleotides, the CDR3 is TGCAGCGTTAAGGACTCCCCTGGGGCCAACGTCCTGACTTTC.

This clone was observed once. The V call is TRBV29-1, the J call TRBJ2-5; 7 positions agree with TRBD1. Germline loops: CDR1 SQVTM, CDR2 ANQGSEA. CDR3 length: 12 residues. The V and J ends lost 4 bases and 3 bases, in that order; junction bases with no gene match: 2. This CDR3 is CSVAGTEETQYF. The CDR3 DNA sequence: TGCAGCGTTGCCGGGACAGAAGAGACCCAGTACTTC.

V gene TRBV7-9 combines with J gene TRBJ2-7; possibly TRBD1 or TRBD2 for D (5 bases each). Germline V lookup: CDR1 SEHNR, CDR2 FQNEAQ (reference sequence). The CDR3 extends over 13 amino acids. V was shortened by 5 bases and J by 9 bases, with 17 bases between the two germline ends. CDR3 residues: CASSRDRRAGQYF. The DNA of the CDR3 is TGTGCCAGCAGCCGGGACCGCAGGGCGGGGCAGTACTTC.

This chain uses TRBV27 with TRBJ2-7, with TRBD1 matching 9 bases. This CDR3 spans 14 amino acids. V gave up 6 bases and J gave up 2 bases; unmatched junction bases: 5. CDR1 is MNHEY, CDR2 SMNVEV, per germline (reference sequence). This chain's CDR3 is CASRRTGDPYEQYF. For the CDR3, the DNA is TGTGCCAGCAGACGGACAGGGGATCCCTACGAGCAGTACTTC.

CDR3: CAISVSGRSGNEQFF. The CDR3 DNA reads as TGTGCCATCAGTGTAAGCGGGAGATCGGGCAATGAGCAGTTCTTC. The rearrangement joins TRBV10-3 to TRBJ2-1, with 8 positions matching TRBD2. The CDR3 has 15 residues. The V and J ends lost 4 bases and 6 bases, in that order; junction bases with no gene match: 8. CDR1 and CDR2 from the germline V gene are ENHRY and SYGVKD.

This chain links TRBV6-6 with TRBJ2-7, with D perhaps matching TRBD1 (5 bases). The germline CDR1 and CDR2 sequences are MNHNY and SVGAGI (reference sequence). V shed 4 bases and J shed 0 bases, with 13 bases lying between them. CDR3 length: 15 amino acids. For the CDR3, the DNA is TGTGCCAGCAGTTTCCGGACACAGAGCTCCTACGAGCAGTACTTC. Translation: CASSFRTQSSYEQYF.

The rearrangement links TRBV5-4 to TRBJ2-1; D is unclear. Germline V gene sequence: CDR1 SGHNT, CDR2 YYREEE (reference sequence). This CDR3 is 13 amino acids long. The ends were cut back, 2 bases at V and 8 bases at J, with 11 bases in the middle. The CDR3 protein is CASSLWAVDEQFF. In DNA form, the CDR3 reads TGTGCCAGCAGCTTATGGGCAGTGGATGAGCAGTTCTTC.

The V and J genes are TRBV19 and TRBJ1-2; TRBD1 is a possible D gene (6 bases). Germline loops: CDR1 LNHDA, CDR2 SQIVND (reference sequence). The CDR3 is 15 residues long. Trimming cost V 3 bases and J 6 bases, with 17 bases left between them. The CDR3 loop is CASSIQGSSLHGYTF. Here the CDR3 DNA reads TGTGCCAGTAGTATCCAGGGGAGCTCCCTACATGGCTACACCTTC.

The chain carries TRBV9 and TRBJ2-5, with D possibly matching TRBD2 (6 bases). V was clipped by 7 bases and J by 5 bases, with 6 bases between them. Germline lookup yields CDR1 SGDLS and CDR2 YYNGEE. CDR3 length equals 10 residues. The CDR3 DNA reads as TGTGCCAGCGGGGGGGAGACCCAGTACTTC. Protein sequence: CASGGETQYF.

In this sample, this clone turned up once. The chain uses TRBV9 and TRBJ2-7; TRBD2 matches at 10 bases. J lost 5 bases, V lost 4 bases, and 12 bases had no gene match. CDR3 size: 16 residues. The germline V gene has CDR1 SGDLS and CDR2 YYNGEE. CDR3 sequence: CASSQKGLAGVHEQYF. In DNA, the CDR3 is TGTGCCAGCAGCCAAAAGGGCCTAGCGGGAGTCCACGAGCAGTACTTC.

This clone appeared once. The DNA of the CDR3 is TGTGCCAGCAGCATGGGTCAGCCCCAGCATTTT. Amino acid sequence: CASSMGQPQHF. The chain couples TRBV6-1 to TRBJ1-5; D ambiguous. The CDR3 sequence is 11 residues long. Trimming took off 6 bases at V and 6 bases at J, with 6 bases between the two ends. The germline gives CDR1 MNHNS, CDR2 SASEGT.

This clone was seen a single time. The V call is TRBV27, the J call TRBJ2-3; 13 nucleotides agree with TRBD2. J was trimmed by 5 bases and V by 6 bases; bases with no gene match: 8. This CDR3 has 16 residues. Germline CDR1 MNHEY, CDR2 SMNVEV (reference sequence). The CDR3 sequence: CASSLTSGRAVDTQYF. In nucleotides, the CDR3 is TGTGCCAGCAGCCTCACTAGCGGGAGGGCCGTAGATACGCAGTATTTT.

This chain connects TRBV2 to TRBJ2-5; perhaps TRBD2 as D (6 bases). V was trimmed by 2 bases and J by 2 bases, leaving 15 bases between them. This CDR3 is 16 amino acids long. CDR1 is SNHLY and CDR2 is FYNNEI in the germline V gene. DNA of the CDR3: TGTGCCAGCAGTGAAATCGTGACTAGGTTACAAGAGACCCAGTACTTC. It is translated as CASSEIVTRLQETQYF.

This chain connects TRBV6-5 to TRBJ2-5; D perhaps matches TRBD1 (6 bases). The CDR3 extends over 15 amino acids. Trimming cost V 2 bases and J 2 bases, with 12 bases left between them. Germline CDR1 reads MNHEY; CDR2 reads SVGAGI. The CDR3 DNA is TGTGCCAGCAGTTACGCGTACAGGGTTCAAGAGACCCAGTACTTC. Its protein is CASSYAYRVQETQYF.

This clone was seen just once. The CDR3 here is CASSLDTDITGRDTQYF. CDR3 nucleotides: TGTGCCAGCAGCTTAGATACCGATATTACGGGTCGAGATACGCAGTATTTT. The rearrangement uses TRBV7-2 and TRBJ2-3; D unclear. Trimming took 1 base from V and 5 from J, leaving 19 bases between them. Per germline, CDR1 SGHTA and CDR2 FQGNSA. The CDR3 spans 17 residues.

This chain connects TRBV27 to TRBJ2-7; D uncertain. Trimming shortened V by 3 bases and J by 4 bases, and 13 bases separated the two germline ends. This CDR3 is 14 amino acids long. CDR1 and CDR2 from the germline V gene are MNHEY and SMNVEV (reference sequence). DNA of the CDR3: TGTGCCAGCAGTTTCGGTAGCCCCCTTTACGAGCAGTACTTC. Translating it yields CASSFGSPLYEQYF.

J is TRBJ1-1 and V is TRBV6-5, with a weak D call TRBD1 (5 bases). The CDR3 runs to 15 residues. The germline V gene has CDR1 MNHEY and CDR2 SVGAGI. V shed 0 bases and J shed 4 bases, with 12 bases lying between them. This CDR3 is CASSYSSYRSTEAFF. CDR3 coding DNA: TGTGCCAGCAGTTACTCGAGTTACAGGAGCACTGAAGCTTTCTTT.

The chain uses TRBV11-2 and TRBJ2-7; 7 nucleotides agree with TRBD2. Trimming removed 1 base from V and 2 bases from J; junction bases left unmatched: 5. The CDR3 runs 15 residues. Looked up from germline, CDR1 is SGHAT and CDR2 is FQNNGV. The CDR3 coding sequence is TGTGCCAGCAGCTTAGTCAGCGGGGCTCCCTACGAGCAGTACTTC. Translating gives CASSLVSGAPYEQYF.

V and J are TRBV6-1 and TRBJ2-5; D is ambiguous. The J call is doubtful: the DNA matches TRBJ2-7 better. CDR3 length equals 17 residues. The germline gives CDR1 MNHNS, CDR2 SASEGT. CDR3 sequence: CASSEARGIGYSYEQYF. As DNA, the CDR3 is TGTGCCAGCAGTGAAGCGCGTGGGATCGGGTACTCGTACGAGCAGTACTTC.

The V gene is TRBV10-3, the J gene TRBJ2-5; 15 bases are shared with TRBD2. CDR3 size: 16 residues. Unmatched junction bases numbered 10, after V lost 3 bases and J lost 11 bases. The germline V gene has CDR1 ENHRY and CDR2 SYGVKD. CDR3 sequence (DNA): TGTGCCATCAGTGAAGGGGGACTAGCGGGAGGATTCACACAGTACTTC. Its protein is CAISEGGLAGGFTQYF.

The chain employs TRBV4-3 and TRBJ2-2; 12 positions agree with TRBD2. Germline values: CDR1 LGHNA, CDR2 YSLEER. The CDR3 sequence is 21 residues long. Germline trimming cut 1 base from V and 8 bases from J; bases unmatched to any gene: 20. The CDR3 reads CASSQVFGGIPSGRASGELFF. The CDR3 DNA is TGCGCCAGCAGCCAAGTATTCGGGGGGATCCCTAGCGGGAGGGCCTCTGGGGAGCTGTTTTTT.

This clone was seen once. This chain uses TRBV27 with TRBJ2-5, with D perhaps TRBD1 or TRBD2 (5 bases each). CDR3 length: 14 amino acids. V was trimmed by 3 bases and J by 1 base, leaving 9 bases between them. Per the germline V gene, CDR1 is MNHEY and CDR2 is SMNVEV (reference sequence). CDR3 DNA sequence: TGTGCCAGCAGTTTGGGGGAGTCCCAAGAGACCCAGTACTTC. Translating it yields CASSLGESQETQYF.

The chain is built from TRBV28 and TRBJ2-7, with TRBD1 as a possible D gene (6 bases). Trimming cost V 7 bases and J 3 bases, with 10 bases left between them. The CDR3 has 12 residues. From germline, CDR1 is MDHEN and CDR2 SYDVKM. The CDR3 nucleotides read TGTGCCAGCAACCAGGGGTACTACGAGCAGTACTTC. Translated: CASNQGYYEQYF.

About this clone: The same CDR3 can be traced to other DNA sequences in this sample. The chain employs TRBV2 and TRBJ2-7, with TRBD1 as a possible D gene (6 bases). Germline V gene data show CDR1 as SNHLY and CDR2 as FYNNEI. The CDR3 has 12 residues. Trimming left V 3 bases short and J 4 bases short, with 7 bases between. CDR3 amino acids: CASSEGAYEQYF. CDR3 DNA sequence: TGTGCCAGCAGTGAGGGGGCGTACGAGCAGTACTTC.

The J gene is TRBJ1-1, the V gene TRBV7-8; D unclear. The CDR3 runs to 14 residues. The germline gives CDR1 SGHVS, CDR2 FQNEAQ. Trimming removed 1 base at V and 3 bases at J, with 9 bases between. CDR3 region: CASSLDLEDTEAFF. The CDR3 DNA is TGTGCCAGCAGCTTAGACCTGGAAGACACTGAAGCTTTCTTT. The full variable domain, with the rest looked up from reference TRBV7-8 and TRBJ1-1, is GAGVSQSPRYKVAKRGQDVALRCDPISGHVSLFWYQQALGQGPEFLTYFQNEAQLDKSGLPSDRFFAERPEGSVSTLKIQRTQQEDSAVYLCASSLDLEDTEAFFGQGTRLTVV.

The chain links TRBV11-2 to TRBJ2-7; the D gene is possibly TRBD2 (6 bases). The CDR3 runs 15 residues. V dropped 0 bases and J dropped 2 bases, with 11 bases sitting between them. CDR1 and CDR2 from the germline V gene are SGHAT and FQNNGV. CDR3 protein: CASSLDPGGAYEQYF. In nucleotides, the CDR3 is TGTGCCAGCAGCTTAGATCCGGGCGGGGCCTACGAGCAGTACTTC.